Sequencing of this TCR beta chain was carried out in a study of blood T cell repertoires in COVID-19 (TCRdb year 2020). Regarding the research as a whole: Samples from collaborators originated in the United States, Italy and Spain and spanned both the acute and convalescent phases of COVID-19. The material from the prospective study consisted of cDNA or gDNA derived from T cells, B-cell-depleted T cells, or PBMCs. Samples were obtained from the ongoing ImmuneRACE study (first 160 participants) and from 1,000 to 1,500 subjects provided by 6 global collaborators. The repertoires were made available in a free public database intended to serve as a resource for research on the immune response to SARS-CoV-2. Where available, HLA class I and class II types were obtained from metadata supplied by the sample provider rather than from assay-based typing. Subjects who had been exposed to COVID-19, were actively infected with it, or had recovered from it provided the deeply sampled blood TCRbeta repertoires that made up the dataset. Sample metadata almost always included a de-identified subject ID, COVID-19 status, age in years and sex.

At one collaborating source in Seattle, patients were enrolled during active infection and were followed longitudinally through the course of disease. Collaborating institutions collected whole blood in K2EDTA tubes following their own protocols. For TCRbeta analysis, collaborator samples were shipped as frozen whole blood, as isolated PBMCs, or as DNA extracted from either sample type. Overall study results and their limits: How much clinical and demographic metadata was included differed by source and by participant, and the metadata was provided uncurated.

The immunoSEQ Assay, a bias-controlled multiplex PCR, was used to amplify TCRbeta CDR3 regions from genomic DNA. As for how the authors treated the data: Nucleated cell counts per sample were estimated from amplification of reference gene primers within the assay. To quantify the absolute abundance of each unique TCRbeta CDR3 rearrangement, sequence reads were collapsed and filtered. For each sample, productive Simpson clonality was calculated as the square root of Simpson's diversity index over productive rearrangements. Drawn from immuneACCESS, this table holds only the in-frame rearrangements with V and J called that TCRdb kept. Clones are partly lost; checked studies trace under half to an unresolved V gene and leave the rest unexplained. D and trimming were read from the DNA, whereas the V and J calls and clone size are those reported in that table. The sample profile shows 450,000 or so clones; around 90% of them were found once. The ten largest account for less than 0.95% of the sample.

V sheds 4 bases and J sheds 5 bases, leaving 9 bases between their ends. The germline V gene (reference sequence) yields LGHDT for CDR1 and YNNKEL for CDR2. The CDR3 runs 13 amino acids, cysteine and phenylalanine included. The kept DNA is CDR3 alone, 39 bases in frame from the first base. A word on this clone: Its antigen remains unidentified. No base quality values were provided; no much bigger clone lies one nucleotide off.

The rearrangement joined TRBV3-1 (or the pseudogene TRBV3-2) to TRBJ2-1, with the D segment identity uncertain. Sequencing used peripheral blood. This sequence originates from a man between 18 and 29 years old with COVID-19, enrolled during active disease. DNA sequence: TGTGCCAGCAGCCCTGTCAGTGACAATGAGCAGTTCTTC. The translation is CASSPVSDNEQFF.